A single T cell receptor beta chain is shown here with its context. Its antigen is not known. This sample stems from a study of shared clonotypes between healthy human individuals. V was trimmed by 5 bases and J by 2 bases, leaving 10 bases between them. Germline V CDR1 and CDR2: WSHSY, SAAADI. The CDR3 covers 13 residues. The naive CD8 subset, CD45RO-negative cells positively selected for CCR7, excluded terminally differentiated effector memory CD45RA+ cells. Study findings and constraints: Shared across a few donors were 4% to 5% of the naive CD4 clonotypes.

TCRdb's table, derived via immunoSEQ multiplex PCR, lists solely in-frame clones and lacks some. The sample includes about 2 million clones, less than 95% of them seen just once. This chain connects TRBV10-2 to TRBJ2-7, with D perhaps matching TRBD2 (5 bases). This TCR was recovered from a man aged 18 to 29 in good health. Sequenced: naive CD8+ T cells sorted from blood. The CDR3 nucleotides read TGCGCCAGCAGTTCGGACTCCGCCTACGAGCAGTACTTC. Residues: CASSSDSAYEQYF.